The rows below give T cell receptor beta chains drawn from one sample of a study of T cell responses to AZD1222 COVID-19 vaccine. Measured with immunoSEQ multiplex PCR; TCRdb has only the in-frame clones, and not every one. The top ten hold more than 3% of the sample, which has some 60,000 clones, over 65% seen once. The source material was peripheral blood, sampled 28 days after the second AZD1222 dose. These receptors originate from an adult who received the AZD1222 COVID-19 vaccine. Both conserved end residues are trimmed from each CDR3. Each record gives: clone size, V gene, CDR3 protein. Size tells how often a clone was seen (once, few, many) or the class of an expanded clone, and some rows leave it out.

clone size: -; V gene: TRBV27; CDR3 protein: ASSLSITGLSTYEQY
clone size: few; V gene: TRBV7-9; CDR3 protein: ASSKDSREAF
clone size: -; V gene: TRBV3-1/TRBV3-2; CDR3 protein: ASSQGFGNTIY
clone size: -; V gene: TRBV29-1; CDR3 protein: SGLGDKYNEQF
clone size: -; V gene: TRBV28; CDR3 protein: ASSFPAADTQY
clone size: once; V gene: TRBV5-3; CDR3 protein: ARSTFIDLIQTQY
clone size: -; V gene: TRBV7-2; CDR3 protein: ASSTHPGTGVNTIY
clone size: -; V gene: TRBV19; CDR3 protein: ASSMSRDGYT
clone size: -; V gene: TRBV5-1; CDR3 protein: ASSPNGGAREATEAF
clone size: once; V gene: TRBV4-2; CDR3 protein: ASSQDPGQGGPNTEAF
clone size: -; V gene: TRBV9; CDR3 protein: ASSLGVRGDERRAF
clone size: -; V gene: TRBV10-1; CDR3 protein: ASSESATNEKLF
clone size: few; V gene: TRBV11-3; CDR3 protein: ASSLDSAAADEQF
clone size: few; V gene: TRBV7-8; CDR3 protein: ASSHLPGQGLGGYT
clone size: few; V gene: TRBV5-1; CDR3 protein: ASSWAGADTQY
clone size: -; V gene: TRBV28; CDR3 protein: ASSLSGTPYNEQF
clone size: -; V gene: TRBV7-9; CDR3 protein: ASSLGQGMGYT
clone size: -; V gene: TRBV5-6; CDR3 protein: ASSWRAEYNSPLH
clone size: -; V gene: TRBV18; CDR3 protein: ASSLGQAPNEQF
clone size: -; V gene: TRBV3-1/TRBV3-2; CDR3 protein: ASSPLSGATYEQY
clone size: -; V gene: TRBV14; CDR3 protein: ASSRPQGARYEQY
clone size: -; V gene: TRBV11-2; CDR3 protein: ASSFDSLGTEAF
clone size: -; V gene: TRBV10-2; CDR3 protein: ASWGGTEAF
clone size: -; V gene: TRBV6-6; CDR3 protein: ASSLGMRPGREEKLF
clone size: -; V gene: TRBV7-2; CDR3 protein: ASSLAGGGALSYEQY
clone size: -; V gene: TRBV5-7; CDR3 protein: ASSLARRAPYEQY
clone size: -; V gene: TRBV19; CDR3 protein: ASRAEGRTEAF
clone size: -; V gene: TRBV3-1/TRBV3-2; CDR3 protein: ASSEAGNTIY
clone size: -; V gene: TRBV5-1; CDR3 protein: ASSRGTGTDEQY
clone size: -; V gene: TRBV3-1/TRBV3-2; CDR3 protein: ASSRGGSYNSPLH
clone size: -; V gene: TRBV6-2/TRBV6-3; CDR3 protein: ASSYSSEGSYNSPLH
clone size: -; V gene: TRBV30; CDR3 protein: AWMVGGGYT
clone size: -; V gene: TRBV5-6; CDR3 protein: ASSFDGEGAF
clone size: few; V gene: TRBV18; CDR3 protein: ASSPGVANIQY
clone size: once; V gene: TRBV5-4; CDR3 protein: ASSDSHGGTQY
clone size: -; V gene: TRBV19; CDR3 protein: ASSIESGTDTQY
clone size: once; V gene: TRBV5-1; CDR3 protein: ASSLGNRGTEAF
clone size: -; V gene: TRBV29-1; CDR3 protein: SVAASAYEQY
clone size: -; V gene: TRBV2; CDR3 protein: ASRPDQLLYGYT
clone size: -; V gene: TRBV11-3; CDR3 protein: ASSFGASYEQY
clone size: -; V gene: TRBV3-1/TRBV3-2; CDR3 protein: ASGRTGADGYT